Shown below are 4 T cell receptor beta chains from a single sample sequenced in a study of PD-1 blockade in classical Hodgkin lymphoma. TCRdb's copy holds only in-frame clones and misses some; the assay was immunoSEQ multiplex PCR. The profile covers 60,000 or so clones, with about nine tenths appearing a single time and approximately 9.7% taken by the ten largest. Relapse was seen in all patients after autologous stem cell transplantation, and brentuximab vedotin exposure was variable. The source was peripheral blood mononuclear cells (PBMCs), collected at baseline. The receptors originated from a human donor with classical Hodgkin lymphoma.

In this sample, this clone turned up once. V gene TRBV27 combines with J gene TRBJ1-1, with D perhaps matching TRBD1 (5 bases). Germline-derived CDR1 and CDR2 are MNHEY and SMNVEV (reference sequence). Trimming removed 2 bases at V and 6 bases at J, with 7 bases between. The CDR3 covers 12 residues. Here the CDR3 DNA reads TGTGCCAGCAGTTTACCGGGGCCTGAAGCTTTCTTT. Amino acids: CASSLPGPEAFF.

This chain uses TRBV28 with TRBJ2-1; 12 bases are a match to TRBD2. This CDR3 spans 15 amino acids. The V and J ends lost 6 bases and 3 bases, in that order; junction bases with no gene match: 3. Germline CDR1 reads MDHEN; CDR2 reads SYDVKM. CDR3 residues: CASRRTSGNYNEQFF. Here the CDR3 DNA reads TGTGCCAGCAGACGGACTAGCGGGAACTACAATGAGCAGTTCTTC.

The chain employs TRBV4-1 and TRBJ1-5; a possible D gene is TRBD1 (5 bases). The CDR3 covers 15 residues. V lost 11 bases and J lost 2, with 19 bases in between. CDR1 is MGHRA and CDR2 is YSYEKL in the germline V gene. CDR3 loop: CAPIPAGKGNQPQHF. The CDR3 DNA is TGCGCCCCTATCCCTGCAGGGAAAGGCAATCAGCCCCAGCATTTT.

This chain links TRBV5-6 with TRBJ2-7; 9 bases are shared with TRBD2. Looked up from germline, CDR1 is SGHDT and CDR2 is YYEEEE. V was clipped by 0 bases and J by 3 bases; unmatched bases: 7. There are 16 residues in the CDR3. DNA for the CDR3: TGTGCCAGCAGCTTGGAGAATAGCGGGAGACTCTACGAGCAGTACTTC. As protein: CASSLENSGRLYEQYF.